These 8 T cell receptor beta chains originate from one sample sequenced in a study of blood T cell repertoires in COVID-19 (dated by TCRdb to 2020 to 2022). Library preparation was by the immunoSEQ multiplex PCR assay. The source is immuneACCESS, and TCRdb retained only in-frame sequences with V and J called. Part of the clones is not carried over; for the studies checked, unresolved V genes explain less than half of this, and the remainder is unexplained. For this sample the table gives roughly 80,000 clones, of which around 86% were detected only once. The top ten constitute 9% to 10% of the sample. Material for sequencing was peripheral blood. The receptors were sampled from a human donor in a cohort sampled during active COVID-19.

This clone was counted only a few times. This chain connects TRBV7-9 to TRBJ2-2, with 7 bases lining up with TRBD1. The CDR3 extends over 16 amino acids. Losses at the gene ends were 2 bases for V and 4 bases for J; bases not matched to a gene: 7. CDR1 and CDR2 from the germline V gene are SEHNR and FQNEAQ (reference sequence). The CDR3 reads CASSLRQGWGTGELFF. CDR3 nucleotides: TGTGCCAGCAGCTTAAGACAGGGTTGGGGCACCGGGGAGCTGTTTTTT.

This clone appeared once. The chain couples TRBV24-1 to TRBJ2-1; TRBD1 agrees at 10 bases. Germline CDR1 is KGHDR and CDR2 is SFDVKD. After removal of 2 bases from V and 6 bases from J, the junction contained 15 bases not matched to a gene. This CDR3 is 19 amino acids long. CDR3 sequence (DNA): TGTGCCACCAGTGATTCACCTGGGACAGGGGTGGGACTAGTCAATGAGCAGTTCTTC. This codes for CATSDSPGTGVGLVNEQFF.

This chain connects TRBV6-5 to TRBJ1-1; no firm D call. The V end lost 0 bases, the J end lost 0 bases, and 11 bases lay between the germline ends. CDR1 and CDR2 (germline): MNHEY, SVGAGI. The CDR3 length is 16 residues. CDR3 loop: CASSYSEFFMNTEAFF. The CDR3 DNA sequence: TGTGCCAGCAGTTACTCGGAGTTTTTCATGAACACTGAAGCTTTCTTT.

The chain links TRBV11-2 to TRBJ1-5; D is possibly TRBD1 (5 bases). The germline gives CDR1 SGHAT, CDR2 FQNNGV. V gave up 1 base and J gave up 7 bases, with 8 bases separating them. The CDR3 covers 13 residues. CDR3 sequence reads: CASSLVQEQPQHF. The CDR3 nucleotides are TGTGCCAGCAGCTTAGTACAGGAACAGCCCCAGCATTTT.

This clone was counted ten times or more. The V and J genes are TRBV24-1 and TRBJ1-1; a possible D gene is TRBD1 (6 bases). The V gene's germline CDR1 is KGHDR and CDR2 SFDVKD. There are 13 residues in the CDR3. V lost 4 bases, J lost 4 bases, and 9 bases lay in between. CDR3 nucleotides: TGTGCCACCAGTGAGCCAGGGGCCACTGAAGCTTTCTTT. It translates to CATSEPGATEAFF.

The chain links TRBV28 to TRBJ1-1; no definite D call. V was clipped by 3 bases and J by 1 base, with 15 bases between them. From germline, CDR1 is MDHEN and CDR2 SYDVKM. The CDR3 is made up of 16 amino acids. The CDR3 loop is CASSLLGRQKNTEAFF. CDR3 DNA sequence: TGTGCCAGCAGTTTGTTGGGCAGGCAGAAGAACACTGAAGCTTTCTTT.

The chain joins TRBV18 to TRBJ2-3; 10 bases agree with TRBD1. The ends lost 2 bases at V and 0 bases at J; junction bases unmatched: 5. CDR3 length: 17 residues. Germline V gives CDR1 KGHSH, CDR2 LQKENI. CDR3 DNA sequence: TGTGCCAGCTCACCATATTCGACAGGGGGCAGCACAGATACGCAGTATTTT. Encoded protein: CASSPYSTGGSTDTQYF.

This clone was found a few times. The V gene is TRBV28, the J gene TRBJ2-5; 7 nucleotides line up with TRBD2. This CDR3 spans 14 amino acids. V was clipped by 2 bases and J by 3 bases; unmatched bases: 3. CDR1 and CDR2 from the germline V gene are MDHEN and SYDVKM. In DNA, the CDR3 is TGTGCCAGCAGTTTAGGTGGGACTAAAGAGACCCAGTACTTC. The encoded protein is CASSLGGTKETQYF.